Listed below are T cell receptor beta chains from one sample, sequenced in a study of spatial heterogeneity in lung cancer. From the 5' RACE reads, TCRdb called clonotypes with MiXCR, one entry per CDR3 protein. Here the sample spans 2,000 to 2,500 distinct CDR3 sequences, roughly two fifths being singletons. Sample: lung tumor tissue, taken at surgery. These receptors all stem from a male donor with early-stage non-small cell lung cancer. The CDR3 runs from the conserved cysteine through the conserved F or W. A D gene is named only where the DNA matches it firmly. Not all rows give a size; the values are once, few, many and, for expanded clones, a class.

13	-	TRBV11-2	TRBJ2-1	once	CASSSSSYNEQFF	TGTGCCAGCAGCTCGAGCTCCTACAATGAGCAGTTCTTC
14	TRBD1	TRBV12-3/TRBV12-4	TRBJ1-1	once	CASSHSTGFTEAFF	TGTGCCAGCAGCCACTCGACAGGGTTCACTGAAGCTTTCTTT
15	-	TRBV7-2	TRBJ2-7	medium-sized	CASSLDRSYSYEQYF	TGTGCCAGCAGCCTCGACAGGAGCTACTCCTACGAGCAGTACTTC
15	-	TRBV7-2	TRBJ2-7	-	CASSLGFSGAYEQYF	TGTGCCAGCAGCTTAGGATTTAGCGGTGCCTACGAGCAGTACTTC
16	TRBD1	TRBV28	TRBJ1-5	large	CASSSQQGLSNQPQHF	TGTGCCAGCAGTTCCCAACAGGGGCTTAGCAATCAGCCCCAGCATTTT
15	-	TRBV20-1	TRBJ2-4	-	CSARGLGDAKNIQYF	TGCAGTGCTAGAGGACTAGGAGATGCCAAAAACATTCAGTACTTC
13	TRBD1	TRBV11-2	TRBJ1-1	medium-sized	CASTLDRGTEAFF	TGTGCCAGCACCCTCGACAGGGGCACTGAAGCTTTCTTT
15	-	TRBV27	TRBJ2-7	-	CASSREAPVTYEQYF	TGTGCCAGCAGCCGCGAGGCCCCGGTTACCTACGAGCAGTACTTC
14	-	TRBV5-1	TRBJ2-6	-	CASNLNIGANVLTF	TGCGCCAGCAATCTCAATATTGGGGCCAACGTCCTGACTTTC
15	TRBD2	TRBV14	TRBJ2-1	few	CASSQREGGANEQFF	TGTGCCAGCAGCCAAAGGGAGGGCGGAGCGAATGAGCAGTTCTTC
15	-	TRBV2	TRBJ1-5	-	CASSEAYQFNQPQHF	TGTGCCAGCAGTGAAGCCTACCAATTCAATCAGCCCCAGCATTTT
13	-	TRBV5-1	TRBJ2-2	-	CASSLTNTGELFF	TGCGCCAGCAGCTTGACGAACACCGGGGAGCTGTTTTTT
16	TRBD2	TRBV7-9	TRBJ2-1	medium-sized	CASSLGRTSRFNEQFF	TGTGCCAGCAGCTTAGGGAGGACTAGCAGATTCAATGAGCAGTTCTTC
12	-	TRBV7-9	TRBJ1-1	-	CASSAFNTEAFF	TGTGCCAGCAGTGCATTTAACACTGAAGCTTTCTTT
14	-	TRBV5-1	TRBJ2-5	few	CASSLGTTQETQYF	TGCGCCAGCAGCTTGGGCACAACCCAAGAGACCCAGTACTTC
15	TRBD1	TRBV28	TRBJ1-4	medium-sized	CASRSDRGPGEKLFF	TGTGCCAGCCGAAGCGACAGGGGGCCAGGGGAAAAACTGTTTTTT
14	-	TRBV20-1	TRBJ2-7	many	CSARVGGPSYEQYF	TGCAGTGCTAGAGTCGGGGGACCCTCCTACGAGCAGTACTTC
13	-	TRBV6-2/TRBV6-3	TRBJ1-2	medium-sized	CASSAVGAWGYTF	TGTGCCAGCAGTGCCGTCGGGGCCTGGGGCTACACCTTC
14	TRBD1	TRBV5-1	TRBJ2-2	-	CASRTGDPTGELFF	TGCGCCAGCAGAACAGGGGACCCCACCGGGGAGCTGTTTTTT
15	TRBD1	TRBV5-7	TRBJ1-5	once	CASSPGTAKYQPQHF	TGTGCCAGCAGCCCTGGGACAGCCAAATATCAGCCCCAGCATTTT
16	-	TRBV5-1	TRBJ2-1	medium-sized	CASSPGSSSSYNEQFF	TGCGCCAGCAGTCCAGGGAGTTCCAGCTCCTACAATGAGCAGTTCTTC
13	-	TRBV7-3	TRBJ2-3	medium-sized	CASSFGVADTQYF	TGTGCCAGCAGCTTTGGGGTGGCAGATACGCAGTATTTT
12	TRBD2	TRBV6-1	TRBJ2-1	medium-sized	CASSSGGEGQFF	TGTGCCAGCAGCTCCGGGGGGGAGGGCCAGTTCTTC
13	-	TRBV7-9	TRBJ2-4	-	CASSIPGRNIQYF	TGTGCCAGCAGTATCCCGGGGCGAAACATTCAGTACTTC
14	TRBD1	TRBV28	TRBJ2-1	-	CASSAHRGYNEQFF	TGTGCCAGCAGTGCTCACAGGGGGTACAATGAGCAGTTCTTC
18	TRBD2	TRBV4-1	TRBJ2-5	-	CASSQDSTSGSLGETQYF	TGCGCCAGCAGCCAAGATAGCACTAGCGGGAGTCTCGGGGAGACCCAGTACTTC
15	TRBD2	TRBV15	TRBJ2-3	-	CATSRTSGSTDTQYF	TGTGCCACCAGCAGGACTAGCGGGAGCACAGATACGCAGTATTTT
14	TRBD1	TRBV11-2	TRBJ1-2	-	CASRRPGQGGGYTF	TGTGCCAGCAGGCGACCGGGACAGGGTGGCGGCTACACCTTC
13	TRBD2	TRBV7-3	TRBJ2-7	large	CASSLGGDTEQYF	TGTGCCAGCAGCCTGGGGGGGGATACCGAGCAGTACTTC
13	-	TRBV7-3	TRBJ1-2	large	CASSLTSGVGYTF	TGTGCCAGCAGCTTAACGTCGGGGGTTGGCTACACCTTC
16	-	TRBV27	TRBJ2-3	-	CASSLGQNPSTDTQYF	TGTGCCAGCAGTTTAGGACAGAATCCTAGCACAGATACGCAGTATTTT
14	TRBD1	TRBV20-1	TRBJ1-3	-	CSARPQGVRRAVGF	TGCAGTGCTAGACCTCAGGGGGTGCGTAGGGCGGTTGGATTT
19	TRBD2	TRBV2	TRBJ2-1	few	CASSARLAGAPSSYNEQFF	TGTGCCAGCAGTGCCCGACTAGCGGGGGCCCCGAGCTCCTACAATGAGCAGTTCTTC
14	-	TRBV12-3/TRBV12-4	TRBJ2-3	few	CASTLTKGKDTQYF	TGTGCCAGCACCCTCACTAAGGGCAAAGATACGCAGTATTTT
13	-	TRBV12-3/TRBV12-4	TRBJ2-5	few	CASSLSRVETQYF	TGTGCCAGCAGTTTATCCAGGGTGGAGACCCAGTACTTC
15	-	TRBV7-2	TRBJ1-1	-	CASSSRELMNTEAFF	TGTGCCAGCAGCTCACGGGAACTCATGAACACTGAAGCTTTCTTT
15	TRBD2	TRBV4-3	TRBJ2-1	-	CASSQAGRAYNEQFF	TGCGCCAGCAGCCAAGCCGGGAGGGCCTACAATGAGCAGTTCTTC
14	TRBD1	TRBV5-5	TRBJ2-5	medium-sized	CASSLDRGPETQYF	TGTGCCAGCAGCCTCGACAGGGGGCCGGAGACCCAGTACTTC
14	TRBD2	TRBV5-1	TRBJ2-7	-	CASRRLAETYEQYF	TGCGCCAGCAGAAGACTAGCGGAAACCTACGAGCAGTACTTC
14	TRBD1	TRBV12-3/TRBV12-4	TRBJ2-3	few	CASTDRAYTDTQYF	TGTGCCAGCACAGACAGGGCCTATACAGATACGCAGTATTTT
12	-	TRBV20-1	TRBJ2-2	many	CSARYLTGELFF	TGCAGTGCTAGATATCTTACCGGGGAGCTGTTTTTT
12	-	TRBV27	TRBJ1-6	-	CASSLEGGPLHF	TGTGCCAGCAGTTTAGAGGGAGGACCCCTCCACTTT